The 22 T cell receptor beta chains below all came from one sample that was sequenced in a study of cytomegalovirus exposure and HLA in healthy donors. The table came from immunoSEQ multiplex PCR; TCRdb's copy has only in-frame clones and leaves some out. The repertoire holds 250,000 to 400,000 clones, with 88% as singletons. The material sequenced was PBMCs. The receptors come from a man aged 25 to 40 in good health and CMV-seronegative.

The V and J genes are TRBV5-1 and TRBJ1-1; the D gene is possibly TRBD1 (6 bases). Germline CDR1 reads SGHRS; CDR2 reads YFSETQ. Trimming left V 3 bases short and J 0 bases short, with 12 bases between. The CDR3 is made up of 15 amino acids. The CDR3 sequence: CASSYRQAMNTEAFF. The CDR3 nucleotides are TGCGCCAGCAGCTATCGACAGGCCATGAACACTGAAGCTTTCTTT.

For the CDR3, the DNA is TGTGCCAGCAGCCTCCCAGGGTCCGGACATGGCTACACCTTC. Translating gives CASSLPGSGHGYTF. This chain connects TRBV7-9 to TRBJ1-2; tentatively, D is TRBD1 (5 bases). Germline loops: CDR1 SEHNR, CDR2 FQNEAQ (reference sequence). V shed 5 bases and J shed 6 bases, with 16 bases lying between them. The CDR3 totals 14 residues. The variable domain in full, completed from reference TRBV7-9 and TRBJ1-2, reads DTGVSQNPRHKITKRGQNVTFRCDPISEHNRLYWYRQTLGQGPEFLTYFQNEAQLEKSRLLSDRFSAERPKGSFSTLEIQRTEQGDSAMYLCASSLPGSGHGYTFGSGTRLTVV.

This clone was recorded a few times. This sequence joins TRBV7-2 and TRBJ1-3; tentatively, D is TRBD1 (6 bases). Germline V gives CDR1 SGHTA, CDR2 FQGNSA. V lost 5 bases and J lost 3, with 8 bases in between. There are 13 residues in the CDR3. CDR3 DNA sequence: TGTGCCAGCAGCGACAGGTTTGGAAACACCATATATTTT. Its protein product is CASSDRFGNTIYF.

This sequence joins TRBV4-3 and TRBJ2-7; 7 nucleotides align to TRBD1. Germline V lookup: CDR1 LGHNA, CDR2 YSLEER. The CDR3 covers 16 residues. V trimming: 0 bases; J trimming: 4 bases; junction bases outside the gene matches: 9. CDR3 amino acids: CASSQEVGDRAYEQYF. Written as DNA, the CDR3 is TGCGCCAGCAGCCAAGAGGTTGGAGACAGGGCTTACGAGCAGTACTTC.

The chain joins TRBV5-6 to TRBJ1-6, with D perhaps matching TRBD1 (5 bases). The germline CDR1 and CDR2 sequences are SGHDT and YYEEEE. The V and J ends lost 1 base and 8 bases respectively, with 13 bases between them. The CDR3 totals 15 residues. The CDR3 DNA reads as TGTGCCAGCAGCTTGAGGTTCCGGGGGGATTCACCCCTCCACTTT. It codes for CASSLRFRGDSPLHF.

This chain connects TRBV18 to TRBJ1-3; no firm D call. V dropped 2 bases and J dropped 0 bases, with 8 bases sitting between them. The length of the CDR3 is 15 residues. Looked up from germline, CDR1 is KGHSH and CDR2 is LQKENI. The CDR3, as DNA: TGTGCCAGCTCACCATTAGGAGCCTCTGGAAACACCATATATTTT. As protein: CASSPLGASGNTIYF. The variable domain in full, completed from reference TRBV18 and TRBJ1-3, reads NAGVMQNPRHLVRRRGQEARLRCSPMKGHSHVYWYRQLPEEGLKFMVYLQKENIIDESGMPKERFSAEFPKEGPSILRIQQVVRGDSAAYFCASSPLGASGNTIYFGEGSWLTVV.

The J gene is TRBJ1-3, the V gene TRBV27; 8 nucleotides match TRBD1. Germline CDR1 MNHEY, CDR2 SMNVEV (reference sequence). Germline trimming cut 8 bases from V and 1 base from J; bases unmatched to any gene: 4. The CDR3 runs 14 residues. The DNA for the CDR3 is TGTGCCAGCGGAGGACAGGGTTCTGGAAACACCATATATTTT. Its protein product is CASGGQGSGNTIYF.

As regards this clone: The same CDR3 also results from other DNA sequences found in this sample. This chain connects TRBV7-2 to TRBJ2-5; tentatively, D is TRBD2 (5 bases). The CDR3 extends over 12 amino acids. Germline V gives CDR1 SGHTA, CDR2 FQGNSA. V was clipped by 4 bases and J by 4 bases, with 7 bases between them. Written as DNA, the CDR3 is TGTGCCAGCAGCTGGGCGGGAGAGACCCAGTACTTC. This translates into CASSWAGETQYF. The full variable domain, completed using reference TRBV7-2 and TRBJ2-5, is GAGVSQSPSNKVTEKGKDVELRCDPISGHTALYWYRQSLGQGLEFLIYFQGNSAPDKSGLPSDRFSAERTGGSVSTLTIQRTQQEDSAVYLCASSWAGETQYFGPGTRLLVL.

This chain joins TRBV6-1 and TRBJ1-6; D is uncertain. The germline gives CDR1 MNHNS, CDR2 SASEGT. Trimming left V 4 bases short and J 5 bases short, with 6 bases between. The CDR3 runs to 13 residues. The CDR3, as DNA: TGTGCCAGCAGTGCACGGGATAATTCACCCCTCCACTTT. This codes for CASSARDNSPLHF.

This sequence joins TRBV18 and TRBJ1-2; the match to TRBD1 covers 7 bases. Losses at the gene ends were 2 bases for V and 4 bases for J; bases not matched to a gene: 4. Germline V gene lookup returns CDR1 KGHSH and CDR2 LQKENI. This CDR3 comprises 14 residues. The CDR3 here is CASSPEGALYGYTF. The CDR3 nucleotides read TGTGCCAGCTCACCAGAGGGGGCTCTCTATGGCTACACCTTC.

As to this clone: Other DNA sequences in the same sample also yield this CDR3. The chain uses TRBV5-1 and TRBJ2-1; 7 bases agree with TRBD2. The trim removed 4 bases at V and 0 bases at J, leaving 4 bases unmatched. The V gene's germline CDR1 is SGHRS and CDR2 YFSETQ. The CDR3 covers 15 residues. Here the CDR3 reads CASSPGGSSYNEQFF. The CDR3 region has the DNA TGCGCCAGCAGCCCCGGGGGGAGCTCCTACAATGAGCAGTTCTTC. Supplemented by reference TRBV5-1 and TRBJ2-1, the full variable domain reads KAGVTQTPRYLIKTRGQQVTLSCSPISGHRSVSWYQQTPGQGLQFLFEYFSETQRNKGNFPGRFSGRQFSNSRSEMNVSTLELGDSALYLCASSPGGSSYNEQFFGPGTRLTVL.

V gene TRBV27 combines with J gene TRBJ2-5; 7 nucleotides match TRBD1. The CDR3 is 13 residues long. Per germline, CDR1 MNHEY and CDR2 SMNVEV (reference sequence). V shed 4 bases and J 6 bases; nucleotides not matched to a gene: 5. The CDR3 sequence is CASSSQGTKTQYF. Written as DNA, the CDR3 is TGTGCCAGCAGTTCACAGGGGACGAAGACCCAGTACTTC.

V gene TRBV5-1 combines with J gene TRBJ1-1; 7 nucleotides agree with TRBD1. CDR3 size: 14 residues. CDR1 and CDR2 from the germline V gene are SGHRS and YFSETQ. Losses at the gene ends were 3 bases for V and 11 bases for J; bases not matched to a gene: 13. The CDR3 is CASSSGQPKGEAFF. CDR3 coding DNA: TGCGCCAGCAGCTCGGGACAGCCGAAAGGTGAGGCTTTCTTT.

V and J are TRBV6-1 and TRBJ1-1; D may be TRBD1 (5 bases). Per germline, CDR1 MNHNS and CDR2 SASEGT. Trimming removed 4 bases from V and 4 bases from J, with 19 bases in between. This CDR3 region has 16 residues. The CDR3 sequence: CASSGRGWGGGTEAFF. The DNA of the CDR3 is TGTGCCAGCAGTGGCAGAGGTTGGGGGGGAGGCACTGAAGCTTTCTTT.

As regards this clone: The same CDR3 arises from other DNA sequences in this sample as well. V gene TRBV25-1 combines with J gene TRBJ2-7; possibly TRBD1 for D (5 bases). The germline V and J ends were trimmed by 2 bases and 1 base, with 6 bases remaining between them. CDR1 MGHDK and CDR2 SYGVNS come from the germline V gene. This CDR3 comprises 13 residues. The CDR3, as DNA: TGTGCCAGCAGTGAACAGGGTTCCTACGAGCAGTACTTC. It translates to CASSEQGSYEQYF.

The chain joins TRBV5-1 to TRBJ2-5, with D perhaps TRBD1 (5 bases). Germline lookup yields CDR1 SGHRS and CDR2 YFSETQ. Trimming took 0 bases from V and 3 from J, leaving 9 bases between them. This CDR3 is 14 amino acids long. The CDR3 reads CASSLVPGKETQYF. In DNA, the CDR3 is TGCGCCAGCAGCTTGGTGCCAGGGAAAGAGACCCAGTACTTC.

V and J are TRBV6-4 and TRBJ1-5, with D possibly being TRBD1 (6 bases). Trimming took off 4 bases at V and 2 bases at J, with 12 bases between the two ends. The CDR3 spans 15 residues. The germline V gene encodes CDR1 MRHNA and CDR2 SNTAGT. The CDR3: CASSVEGGGNQPQHF. CDR3 bases: TGTGCCAGCAGTGTCGAAGGGGGTGGCAATCAGCCCCAGCATTTT.

The rearrangement uses TRBV9 and TRBJ1-6, with no clear D. The V gene's germline CDR1 is SGDLS and CDR2 YYNGEE. This CDR3 region has 13 residues. Trimming cost V 4 bases and J 3 bases, with 5 bases left between them. For the CDR3, the DNA is TGTGCCAGCAGCCGGGGCTATAATTCACCCCTCCACTTT. This translates into CASSRGYNSPLHF.

This sequence joins TRBV7-2 and TRBJ1-2; 8 nucleotides align to TRBD1. Germline assignment: CDR1 SGHTA and CDR2 FQGNSA. V shed 5 bases and J 3 bases; nucleotides not matched to a gene: 8. This CDR3 has 15 residues. The CDR3 reads CASSPRTGLDYGYTF. The CDR3 region has the DNA TGTGCCAGCAGCCCGCGGACAGGGTTGGACTATGGCTACACCTTC.

The genes are TRBV9 and TRBJ1-5; D uncertain. With 0 bases removed from V and 1 base from J, the gap between germline ends came to 5 bases. CDR3 length: 14 residues. From germline, CDR1 is SGDLS and CDR2 YYNGEE. As DNA, the CDR3 is TGTGCCAGCAGCGTAGGACAAAGCAATCAGCCCCAGCATTTT. Translated, it gives CASSVGQSNQPQHF.

The chain uses TRBV4-3 and TRBJ1-1; D is undetermined. V was trimmed by 0 bases and J by 1 base, leaving 6 bases between them. CDR3 length: 14 amino acids. The germline gives CDR1 LGHNA, CDR2 YSLEER. CDR3 protein: CASSQESQNTEAFF. The CDR3 bases are TGCGCCAGCAGCCAAGAAAGCCAGAACACTGAAGCTTTCTTT.

V usage is TRBV11-3 and J usage is TRBJ2-3; 9 nucleotides align to TRBD2. This CDR3 has 13 residues. J gave up 9 bases and V 4 bases, and 5 bases lay outside the gene matches. Germline assignment: CDR1 SGHNT and CDR2 YENEEA. The CDR3 nucleotides are TGTGCCAGCAGCTCAACTAGCGGGTGGACGCAGTATTTT. It specifies CASSSTSGWTQYF.